The present T cell receptor beta chain was sequenced within a study of blood T cell repertoires in COVID-19. Trimming at V came to 1 base and at J to 4 bases, leaving 11 bases not matched to a gene. The CDR3 loop spans 18 amino acids. CDR1 is LGHNA, CDR2 YSLEER, per germline. TCRdb keeps only in-frame clones here, not all; method: immunoSEQ multiplex PCR. The table has 250,000 to 300,000 clones, about nine tenths seen once. The chain is built from TRBV4-3 and TRBJ2-5; 11 bases are shared with TRBD2. The sequence came from a woman aged 55-69 years with acute or convalescent COVID-19. Sequencing was done on a sample of peripheral blood. CDR3 in amino acids: CASSQGELAGVSGETQYF. As DNA, the CDR3 is TGCGCCAGCAGCCAAGGCGAACTAGCGGGAGTTTCAGGAGAGACCCAGTACTTC.